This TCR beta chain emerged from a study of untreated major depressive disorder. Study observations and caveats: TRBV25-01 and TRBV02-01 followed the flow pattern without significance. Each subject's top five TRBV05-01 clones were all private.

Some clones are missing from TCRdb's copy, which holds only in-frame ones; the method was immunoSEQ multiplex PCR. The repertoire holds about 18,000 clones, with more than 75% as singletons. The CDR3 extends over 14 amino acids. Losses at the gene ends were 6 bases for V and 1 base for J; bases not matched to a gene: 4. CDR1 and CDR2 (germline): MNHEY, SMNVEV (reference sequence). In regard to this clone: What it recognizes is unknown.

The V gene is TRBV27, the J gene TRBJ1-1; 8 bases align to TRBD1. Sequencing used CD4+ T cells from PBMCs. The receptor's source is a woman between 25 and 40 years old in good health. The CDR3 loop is CASRWDRQNTEAFF. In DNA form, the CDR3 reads TGTGCCAGCAGATGGGACAGGCAGAACACTGAAGCTTTCTTT.